This T cell receptor (beta chain) was found in a study of blood T cells in healthy people across ages. This CDR3 has 14 amino acids. Deletions cut 5 bases from V and 6 bases from J, with 15 bases between. Germline V lookup: CDR1 SGHAT, CDR2 FQNNGV. Study observations and caveats: The fall in TCR beta diversity per million T cells was roughly linear with age. Donors of long life had a larger count of naive CD4+ cells and greater diversity than aged donors.

This clonotype showed up just a few times. What it recognizes is unknown. PBMCs, at least 7 million per sample, were isolated. With a J-beta primer mix and a sample-barcoded 5' primer, a second PCR ran about 7 to 12 cycles. Each cDNA molecule carried a tag from a template-switch adaptor that contained 12 random nucleotides. From the 5' RACE reads, TCRdb called clonotypes with MiXCR, one entry per CDR3 protein. Of hundreds of thousands of distinct CDR3 sequences in the sample, about 25% were seen once. Sequencing input: blood. This TCR was recovered from a woman in her 70s in good health. The chain is built from TRBV11-2 and TRBJ2-3; maybe TRBD2 (7 bases). Here the CDR3 DNA reads TGTGCCAGCAGCCTCCGGGGGGCCGTGGATACGCAGTATTTT. Its translation: CASSLRGAVDTQYF.